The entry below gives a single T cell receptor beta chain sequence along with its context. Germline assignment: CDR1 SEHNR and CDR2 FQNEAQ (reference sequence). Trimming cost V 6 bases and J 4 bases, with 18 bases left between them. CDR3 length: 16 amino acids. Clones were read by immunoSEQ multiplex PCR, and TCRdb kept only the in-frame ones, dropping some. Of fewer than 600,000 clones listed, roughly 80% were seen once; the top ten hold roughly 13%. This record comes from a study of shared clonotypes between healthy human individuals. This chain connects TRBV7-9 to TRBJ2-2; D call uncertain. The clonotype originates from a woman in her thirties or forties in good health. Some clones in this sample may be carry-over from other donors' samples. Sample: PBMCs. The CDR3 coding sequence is TGTGCCAGCAGGCCTAACATCATTATCGGCACCGGGGAGCTGTTTTTT. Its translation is CASRPNIIIGTGELFF.